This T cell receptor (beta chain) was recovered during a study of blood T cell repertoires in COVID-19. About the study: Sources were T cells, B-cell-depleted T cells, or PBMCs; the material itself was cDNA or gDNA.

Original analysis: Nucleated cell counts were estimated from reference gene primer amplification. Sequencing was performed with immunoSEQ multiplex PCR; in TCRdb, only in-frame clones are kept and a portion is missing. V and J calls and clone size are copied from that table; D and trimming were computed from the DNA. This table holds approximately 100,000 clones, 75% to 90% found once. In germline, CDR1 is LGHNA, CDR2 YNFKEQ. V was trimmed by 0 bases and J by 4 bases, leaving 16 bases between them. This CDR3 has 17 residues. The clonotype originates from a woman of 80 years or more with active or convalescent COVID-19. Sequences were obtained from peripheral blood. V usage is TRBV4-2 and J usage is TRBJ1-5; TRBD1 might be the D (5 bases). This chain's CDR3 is CASSQDYRMAQNQPQHF. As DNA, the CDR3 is TGTGCCAGCAGCCAAGATTACAGGATGGCACAAAATCAGCCCCAGCATTTT.